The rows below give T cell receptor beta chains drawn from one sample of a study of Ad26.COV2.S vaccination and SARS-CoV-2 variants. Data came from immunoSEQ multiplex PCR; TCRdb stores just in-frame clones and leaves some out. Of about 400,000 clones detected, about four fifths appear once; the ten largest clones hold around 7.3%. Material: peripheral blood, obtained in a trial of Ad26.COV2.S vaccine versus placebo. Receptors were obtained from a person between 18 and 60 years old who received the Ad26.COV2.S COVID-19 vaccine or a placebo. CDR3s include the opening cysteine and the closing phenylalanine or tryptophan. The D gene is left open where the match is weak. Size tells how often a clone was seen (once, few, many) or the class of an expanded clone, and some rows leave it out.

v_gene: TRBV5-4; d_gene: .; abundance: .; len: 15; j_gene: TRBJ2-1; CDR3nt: TGTGCCAGCAGCTTGGGGACACCTGGGACCAATGAGCAGTTCTTC; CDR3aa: CASSLGTPGTNEQFF
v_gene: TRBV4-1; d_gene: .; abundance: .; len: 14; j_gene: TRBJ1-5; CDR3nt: TGCGCCAGCAGCCAAACGCGGGGGCAGTTGCCCCAGCATTTT; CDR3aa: CASSQTRGQLPQHF
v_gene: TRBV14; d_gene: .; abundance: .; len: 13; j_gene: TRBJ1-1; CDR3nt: TGTGCCAGCAGCCAGGGCCGTTACACTGAAGCTTTCTTT; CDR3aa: CASSQGRYTEAFF
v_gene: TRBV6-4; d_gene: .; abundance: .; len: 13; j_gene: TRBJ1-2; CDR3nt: TGTGCCAGCAGTGACTCCAGGGGCAATGGCTACACCTTC; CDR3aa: CASSDSRGNGYTF
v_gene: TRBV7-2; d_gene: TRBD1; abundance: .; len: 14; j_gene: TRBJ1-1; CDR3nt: TGTGCCAGCAGCGCTCGGGACAGGGGTGCCGGAGCTTTCTTT; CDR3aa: CASSARDRGAGAFF
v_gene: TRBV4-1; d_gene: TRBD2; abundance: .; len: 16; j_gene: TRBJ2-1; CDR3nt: TGCGCCAGCAGCCAAGGGACTAGCGGGGGATACAATGAGCAGTTCTTC; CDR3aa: CASSQGTSGGYNEQFF
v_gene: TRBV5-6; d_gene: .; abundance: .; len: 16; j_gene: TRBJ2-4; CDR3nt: TGTGCCAGCACTCCCCCGACGGTCTCAGCCAAAAACATTCAGTACTTC; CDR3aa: CASTPPTVSAKNIQYF
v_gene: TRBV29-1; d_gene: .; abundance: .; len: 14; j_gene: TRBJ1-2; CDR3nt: TGCAGCGTTGGGACCCTCACGGGCTGGTCTGGCTACACCTTC; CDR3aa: CSVGTLTGWSGYTF
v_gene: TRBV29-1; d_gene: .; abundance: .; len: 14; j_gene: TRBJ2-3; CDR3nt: TGCAGCGGGTCGGAGGGCAGTAGCACAGATACACAGTATTTT; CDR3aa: CSGSEGSSTDTQYF
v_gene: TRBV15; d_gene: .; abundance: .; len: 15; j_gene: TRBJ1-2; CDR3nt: TGTGCCACCAGCACTTTCTCTGGGGGGGGCTCTGGCTACACCTTC; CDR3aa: CATSTFSGGGSGYTF
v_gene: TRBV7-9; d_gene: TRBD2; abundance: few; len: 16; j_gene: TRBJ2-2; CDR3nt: TGTGCCAGCAGCGCCCGGACTAGCGGGTACACCGGGGAGCTGTTTTTT; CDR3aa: CASSARTSGYTGELFF
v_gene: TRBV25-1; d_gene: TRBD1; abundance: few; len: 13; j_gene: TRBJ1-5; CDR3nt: TGTGCCAGCAGCCGGACAGGGGTGCGGCCCCAGCATTTT; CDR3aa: CASSRTGVRPQHF
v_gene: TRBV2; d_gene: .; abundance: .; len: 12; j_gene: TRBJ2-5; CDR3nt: TGTGCCAGCGGGACTTCGGGAGAGACCCAGTACTTC; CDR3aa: CASGTSGETQYF
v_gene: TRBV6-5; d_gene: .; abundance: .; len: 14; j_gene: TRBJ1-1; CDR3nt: TGTGCCAGCAGGGCCGCAATTGAGGGGACTGAAGCTTTCTTT; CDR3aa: CASRAAIEGTEAFF
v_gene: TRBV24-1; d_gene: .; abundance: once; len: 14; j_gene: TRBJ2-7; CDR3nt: TGTGCCACCAGTGATTGTACGGGGCCCTACGAGCAGTACTTC; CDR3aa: CATSDCTGPYEQYF
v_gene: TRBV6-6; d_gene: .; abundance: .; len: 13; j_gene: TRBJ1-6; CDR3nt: TGTGCCAGCAGTTACTCGACCACGGAGGCCCTCCACTTT; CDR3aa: CASSYSTTEALHF
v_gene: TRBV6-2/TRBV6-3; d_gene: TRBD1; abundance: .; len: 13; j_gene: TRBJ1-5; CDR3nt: TGTGCCAGCAGCCTAGGGACAGCCCAGCCCCAGCATTTT; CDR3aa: CASSLGTAQPQHF
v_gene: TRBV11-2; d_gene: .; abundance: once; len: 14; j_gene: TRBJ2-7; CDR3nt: TGTGCCAGCAGCTTACATTCAGACTCCTACGAGCAGTACTTC; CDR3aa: CASSLHSDSYEQYF
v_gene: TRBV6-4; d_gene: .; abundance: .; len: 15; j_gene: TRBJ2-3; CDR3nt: TGTGCCAGCAGTGAAGGAGAGGGGGGGGCAGATACGCAGTATTTT; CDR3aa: CASSEGEGGADTQYF
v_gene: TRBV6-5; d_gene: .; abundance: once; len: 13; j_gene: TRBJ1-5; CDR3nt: TGTGCCAGCAGTTTCAGGACCAATCAGCCCCAGCATTTT; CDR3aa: CASSFRTNQPQHF
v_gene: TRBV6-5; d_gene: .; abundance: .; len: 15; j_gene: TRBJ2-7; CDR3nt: TGTGCCAGCAGTTACGCTCTCCAGGGTGGGAGGGAGCAGTACTTC; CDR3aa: CASSYALQGGREQYF
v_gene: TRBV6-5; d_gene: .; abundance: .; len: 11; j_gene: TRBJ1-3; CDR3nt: TGTGCCAGCCGAAGTGGAAACACCATATATTTT; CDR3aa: CASRSGNTIYF
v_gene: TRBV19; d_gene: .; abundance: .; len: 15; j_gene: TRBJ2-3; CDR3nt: TGTGCCAGTAGCCCCGGACAGCTAGTCGCAGATACGCAGTATTTT; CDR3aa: CASSPGQLVADTQYF
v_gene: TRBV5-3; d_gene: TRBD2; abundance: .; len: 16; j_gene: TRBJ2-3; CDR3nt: TGTGCCAGAAGCTTGGAAAAGCGGGGGGGCCAAGATACGCAGTATTTT; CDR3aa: CARSLEKRGGQDTQYF
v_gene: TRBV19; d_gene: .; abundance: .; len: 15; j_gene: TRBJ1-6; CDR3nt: TGTGCCAGTAGATGGGGGAGCTCCTATAATTCACCCCTCCACTTT; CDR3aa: CASRWGSSYNSPLHF
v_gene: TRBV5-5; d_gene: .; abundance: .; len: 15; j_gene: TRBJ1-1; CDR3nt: TGTGCCAGCAGCGGGCAGACCCAGGGAGGGGCTGAAGCTTTCTTT; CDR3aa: CASSGQTQGGAEAFF
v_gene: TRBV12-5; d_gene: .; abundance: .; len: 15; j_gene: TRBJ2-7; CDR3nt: TGTGCTAGTGGTCAAGGTGGGACAATCACCTACGAGCAGTACTTC; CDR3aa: CASGQGGTITYEQYF
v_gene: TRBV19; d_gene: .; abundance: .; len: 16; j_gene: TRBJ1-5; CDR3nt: TGTGCCAGTAGTATCGTCGGTCGGTATAGCAATCAGCCCCAGCATTTT; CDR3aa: CASSIVGRYSNQPQHF
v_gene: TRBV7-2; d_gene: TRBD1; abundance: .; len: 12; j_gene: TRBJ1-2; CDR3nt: TGTGCCAGCAGCCTGACAGGGAACGGCTACACCTTC; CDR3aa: CASSLTGNGYTF
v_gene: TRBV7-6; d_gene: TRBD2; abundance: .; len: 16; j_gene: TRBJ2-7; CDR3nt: TGTGCCAGCAGCTTAGGGGTAGCGGGGGGGTCCTACGAGCAGTACTTC; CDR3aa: CASSLGVAGGSYEQYF
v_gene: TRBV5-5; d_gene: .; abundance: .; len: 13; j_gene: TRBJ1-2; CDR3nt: TGTGCCAGCAGCTTGGGAGACTCGGGTGGCTACACCTTC; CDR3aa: CASSLGDSGGYTF
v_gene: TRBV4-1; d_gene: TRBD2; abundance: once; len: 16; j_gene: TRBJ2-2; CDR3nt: TGCGCCAGCAGCGTACTTAGCGGGGCCGTTACCGGGGAGCTGTTTTTT; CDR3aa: CASSVLSGAVTGELFF
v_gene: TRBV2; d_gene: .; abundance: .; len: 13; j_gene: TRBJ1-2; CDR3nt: TGTGCCAGTCTCGCGGGGACTAGATATGGCTACACCTTC; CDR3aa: CASLAGTRYGYTF
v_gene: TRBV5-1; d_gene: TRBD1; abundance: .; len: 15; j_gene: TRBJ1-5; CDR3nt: TGCGCCAGCAGCCTAAACCAGGGGGCAGGGCAGCCCCAGCATTTT; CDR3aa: CASSLNQGAGQPQHF
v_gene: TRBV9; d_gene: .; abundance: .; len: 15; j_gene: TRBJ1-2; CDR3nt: TGTGCCAGCAGCGCCCAGGAGAGTTTATACTATGGCTACACCTTC; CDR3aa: CASSAQESLYYGYTF
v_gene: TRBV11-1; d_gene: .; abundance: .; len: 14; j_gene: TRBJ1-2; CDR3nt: TGTGCCAGCAGCTTAGGTACGGGCAGGGATGGCTACACCTTC; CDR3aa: CASSLGTGRDGYTF
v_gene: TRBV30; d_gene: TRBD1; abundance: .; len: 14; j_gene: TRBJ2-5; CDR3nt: TGTGCCTGGGTGCCCCGGGACAGGACGGCGACCCAGTACTTC; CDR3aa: CAWVPRDRTATQYF
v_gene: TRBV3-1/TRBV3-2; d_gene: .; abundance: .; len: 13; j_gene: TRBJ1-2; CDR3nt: TGTGCCAGCAGCCACGCCGCAAGGGGTGGCTACACCTTC; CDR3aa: CASSHAARGGYTF
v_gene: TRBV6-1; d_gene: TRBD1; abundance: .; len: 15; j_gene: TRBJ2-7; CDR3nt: TGTGCCAGCAGTGAATGGGGGACAGGGGCCTACGAGCAGTACTTC; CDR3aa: CASSEWGTGAYEQYF
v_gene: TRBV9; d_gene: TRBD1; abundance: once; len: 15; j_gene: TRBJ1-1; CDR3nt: TGTGCCAGCAGCGTAGAACCGACAGGGATGAACAGGGCTTTCTTT; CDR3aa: CASSVEPTGMNRAFF
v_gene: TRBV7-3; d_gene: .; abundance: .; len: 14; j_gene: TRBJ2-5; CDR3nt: TGTGCCAGCAGCTTAAATCCGGGGAAGGAGACCCAGTACTTC; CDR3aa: CASSLNPGKETQYF
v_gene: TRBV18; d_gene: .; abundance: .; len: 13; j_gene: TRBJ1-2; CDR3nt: TGTGCCAGCTCCCCCAGGGATCATTCTGGCTACACCTTC; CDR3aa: CASSPRDHSGYTF
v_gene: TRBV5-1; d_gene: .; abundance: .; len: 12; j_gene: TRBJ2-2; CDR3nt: TGCGCCAGCAGGTGGGGAAGCGGGGAGCTGTTTTTT; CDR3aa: CASRWGSGELFF
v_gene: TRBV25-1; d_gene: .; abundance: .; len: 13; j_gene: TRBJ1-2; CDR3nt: TGTGCCAGCAGTGTCGGGGGGACCTATGGCTACACCTTC; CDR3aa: CASSVGGTYGYTF
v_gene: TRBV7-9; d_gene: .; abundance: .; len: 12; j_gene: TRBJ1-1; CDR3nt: TGTGCCAGCAGCTTCTCCGGAGGAGGCGCTTTCTTT; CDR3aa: CASSFSGGGAFF
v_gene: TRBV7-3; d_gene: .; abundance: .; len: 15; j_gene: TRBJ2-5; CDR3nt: TGTGCCAGCAGCCCGGGACACGGAGAGCAAGAGACCCAGTACTTC; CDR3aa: CASSPGHGEQETQYF
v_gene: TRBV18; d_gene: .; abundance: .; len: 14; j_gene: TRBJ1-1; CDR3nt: TGTGCCAGCTCACCACCGTCAAGAATCTATGAAGCTTTCTTT; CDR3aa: CASSPPSRIYEAFF
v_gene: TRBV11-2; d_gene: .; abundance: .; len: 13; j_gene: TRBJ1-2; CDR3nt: TGTGCCAGCAGCTTAGTTTCAATGGTAGGCTACACCTTC; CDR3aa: CASSLVSMVGYTF
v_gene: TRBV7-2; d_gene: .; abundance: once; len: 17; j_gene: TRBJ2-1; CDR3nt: TGTGCCAGCAGCTCCCCCCGGCTATCAATACAATACAATGAGCAGTTCTTC; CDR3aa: CASSSPRLSIQYNEQFF
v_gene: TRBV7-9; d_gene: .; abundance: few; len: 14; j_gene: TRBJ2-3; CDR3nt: TGTGCCAGCAGCCGAGTTCAGGGCACAGATACGCAGTATTTT; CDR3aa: CASSRVQGTDTQYF